The rows below give T cell receptor beta chains drawn from one sample of a study of shared clonotypes between healthy human individuals. Profiled with immunoSEQ multiplex PCR; TCRdb holds only in-frame clones, not every one. The sample gives some 2,000,000 clones, 85% to 95% of which show up once; roughly 0.13% is in the top ten. Sample: naive CD4+ T cells sorted from blood. Receptor source: a young man in good health. The CDR3 runs from the conserved cysteine through the conserved F or W. D genes are given only for firm matches. Clone size is not always given. Where it is, it says once, few, many or a class for expanded clones.

d_call,v_call,j_call,clone_size,cdr3_aa,cdr3_nt
NA,TRBV4-3,TRBJ2-7,NA,CASSQELAAYSYEQYF,TGCGCCAGCAGCCAAGAACTCGCAGCGTACTCCTACGAGCAGTACTTC
NA,TRBV2,TRBJ1-1,NA,CASSEEAVPNTEAFF,TGTGCCAGCAGTGAAGAAGCGGTCCCGAACACTGAAGCTTTCTTT
NA,TRBV9,TRBJ1-1,once,CASSVGAGNTEAFF,TGTGCCAGCAGCGTAGGTGCAGGGAACACTGAAGCTTTCTTT
TRBD1,TRBV15,TRBJ2-7,NA,CATSRDGQGAREQYF,TGTGCCACCAGCAGAGATGGACAGGGGGCGAGAGAGCAGTACTTC
NA,TRBV5-6,TRBJ1-6,once,CASSLGDGNSPLHF,TGTGCCAGCAGCTTGGGGGACGGAAATTCACCCCTCCACTTT
TRBD1,TRBV18,TRBJ1-6,NA,CASSPEGTGGSPLHF,TGTGCCAGCTCACCGGAGGGGACAGGGGGTTCACCCCTCCACTTT
NA,TRBV13,TRBJ2-2,NA,CASSPRRTGELFF,TGTGCCAGCAGCCCACGCCGGACCGGGGAGCTGTTTTTT
TRBD1,TRBV27,TRBJ2-7,NA,CASRPGQTSYEQYF,TGTGCCAGCAGGCCGGGACAGACCTCCTACGAGCAGTACTTC
NA,TRBV21-1,TRBJ1-1,NA,CARLSRAIRTEAFF,TGTGCCAGGTTAAGTAGGGCGATACGGACTGAAGCTTTCTTT
TRBD2,TRBV6-5,TRBJ2-1,NA,CASSSTGLAGGNEQFF,TGTGCCAGCAGTTCAACCGGACTAGCGGGAGGAAATGAGCAGTTCTTC
NA,TRBV11-2,TRBJ1-2,NA,CASSLDWGDYGYTF,TGTGCCAGCAGCTTAGATTGGGGGGACTATGGCTACACCTTC
NA,TRBV7-9,TRBJ2-7,NA,CASRGVSGEQYF,TGTGCCAGCCGAGGAGTATCCGGCGAGCAGTACTTC
NA,TRBV5-5,TRBJ2-2,NA,CASSLRVTGELFF,TGTGCCAGCAGCTTGAGGGTCACCGGGGAGCTGTTTTTT
TRBD2,TRBV9,TRBJ2-5,NA,CASSAGTSGETQYF,TGTGCCAGCAGCGCCGGGACTAGCGGAGAGACCCAGTACTTC
NA,TRBV28,TRBJ1-2,NA,CASSLSLTKNYGYTF,TGTGCCAGCAGTTTATCACTGACCAAGAACTATGGCTACACCTTC
NA,TRBV13,TRBJ2-2,NA,CASSQAEDTGELFF,TGTGCCAGCAGCCAGGCGGAGGACACCGGGGAGCTGTTTTTT
NA,TRBV11-2,TRBJ2-5,NA,CASSLDSHSGETQYF,TGTGCCAGCAGCTTAGATTCTCACAGCGGGGAGACCCAGTACTTC
TRBD1,TRBV5-4,TRBJ1-2,NA,CASSLAKQGISRGYTF,TGTGCCAGCAGCTTGGCTAAACAGGGGATTTCTCGTGGCTACACCTTC
NA,TRBV2,TRBJ2-7,NA,CASRRLNVETYEQYF,TGTGCCAGCCGTCGTCTCAACGTGGAAACGTACGAGCAGTACTTC
NA,TRBV4-3,TRBJ2-7,many,CASSQVLATYYEQYF,TGCGCCAGCAGCCAAGTCTTAGCGACATACTACGAGCAGTACTTC
NA,TRBV4-1,TRBJ2-3,once,CASSQDWGLSTDTQYF,TGCGCCAGCAGCCAAGACTGGGGACTGAGCACAGATACGCAGTATTTT
TRBD2,TRBV6-6,TRBJ2-2,NA,CASSRTSGSEELFF,TGTGCCAGCAGCAGGACTAGCGGGAGTGAGGAGCTGTTTTTT
NA,TRBV7-9,TRBJ2-3,NA,CASSFLQGGTDTQYF,TGTGCCAGCAGCTTTCTCCAGGGAGGCACAGATACGCAGTATTTT
TRBD1,TRBV28,TRBJ1-2,NA,CASSPGTAQFYGYTF,TGTGCCAGCAGTCCCGGGACAGCCCAATTCTATGGCTACACCTTC
TRBD1,TRBV18,TRBJ1-2,NA,CASSGQTGNGYTF,TGTGCCAGCTCAGGACAGACAGGGAATGGCTACACCTTC
NA,TRBV18,TRBJ1-5,NA,CASSPWGSNQPQHF,TGTGCCAGCTCACCATGGGGGAGCAATCAGCCCCAGCATTTT
NA,TRBV30,TRBJ2-2,NA,CAWSVQPAGELFF,TGTGCCTGGAGTGTACAGCCAGCCGGGGAGCTGTTTTTT
TRBD1,TRBV28,TRBJ1-2,NA,CASGGQRYGYTF,TGTGCCAGCGGGGGACAGCGTTATGGCTACACCTTC
NA,TRBV6-6,TRBJ1-1,NA,CASTLVIGGLHTEAFF,TGTGCCAGCACCCTAGTCATCGGGGGCCTGCACACTGAAGCTTTCTTT
NA,TRBV5-4,TRBJ2-1,NA,CASSLVSGQGNEQFF,TGTGCCAGCAGCTTGGTCTCCGGTCAGGGCAATGAGCAGTTCTTC
TRBD1,TRBV19,TRBJ1-5,NA,CASSRGQGYNQPQHF,TGTGCCAGTAGCCGAGGACAGGGTTACAATCAGCCCCAGCATTTT
NA,TRBV30,TRBJ2-4,NA,CAWSVSLAKNIQYF,TGTGCCTGGAGTGTATCTTTAGCCAAAAACATTCAGTACTTC
NA,TRBV5-6,TRBJ1-1,NA,CASSWATEAFF,TGTGCCAGCAGCTGGGCCACTGAAGCTTTCTTT
NA,TRBV5-4,TRBJ2-4,NA,CASSLRDKNIQYF,TGTGCCAGCAGCTTACGGGACAAAAACATTCAGTACTTC
TRBD1,TRBV7-9,TRBJ2-7,NA,CASNEGQPGEQYF,TGTGCCAGCAACGAGGGACAGCCTGGAGAGCAGTACTTC
TRBD1,TRBV9,TRBJ1-4,once,CASSLTGTGLEKLFF,TGTGCCAGCAGCCTGACCGGGACAGGGTTAGAAAAACTGTTTTTT
NA,TRBV7-2,TRBJ2-2,NA,CASSPAGADTGELFF,TGTGCCAGCAGCCCAGCAGGGGCGGACACCGGGGAGCTGTTTTTT
TRBD1,TRBV28,TRBJ1-2,NA,CASSLEGTGKGLGYGYTF,TGTGCCAGCAGTTTAGAGGGGACAGGGAAGGGTTTGGGCTATGGCTACACCTTC
TRBD1,TRBV29-1,TRBJ1-1,NA,CSVKGRQGATEAFF,TGCAGCGTTAAAGGAAGACAGGGGGCGACTGAAGCTTTCTTT
TRBD1,TRBV5-5,TRBJ1-5,NA,CASSSTDRANQPQHF,TGTGCCAGCAGCTCAACAGACAGGGCCAATCAGCCCCAGCATTTT
NA,TRBV2,TRBJ1-4,once,CASSEAKGGNEKLFF,TGTGCCAGCAGTGAAGCTAAGGGTGGGAATGAAAAACTGTTTTTT